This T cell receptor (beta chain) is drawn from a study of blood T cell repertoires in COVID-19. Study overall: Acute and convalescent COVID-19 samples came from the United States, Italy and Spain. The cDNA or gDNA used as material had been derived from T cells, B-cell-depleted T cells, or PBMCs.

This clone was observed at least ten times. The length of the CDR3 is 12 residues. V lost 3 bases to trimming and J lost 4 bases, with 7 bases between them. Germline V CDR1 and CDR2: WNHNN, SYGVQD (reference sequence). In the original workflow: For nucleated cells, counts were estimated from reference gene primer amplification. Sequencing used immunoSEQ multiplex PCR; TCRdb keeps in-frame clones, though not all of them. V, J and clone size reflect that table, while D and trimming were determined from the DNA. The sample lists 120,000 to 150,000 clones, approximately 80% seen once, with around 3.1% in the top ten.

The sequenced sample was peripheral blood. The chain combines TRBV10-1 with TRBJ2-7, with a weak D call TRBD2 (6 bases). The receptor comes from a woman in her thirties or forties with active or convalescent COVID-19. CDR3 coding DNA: TGCGCCAGCAGTGACGGGGGTTACGAGCAGTACTTC. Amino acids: CASSDGGYEQYF.